The clone carrying this TCR beta chain occurred many times. The data were taken from a study of CD8+CD57+ T cells in acquired aplastic anemia. CDR3 length: 16 amino acids. Looked up from germline, CDR1 is SGHRS and CDR2 is YFSETQ. Trimming pared 0 bases from V and 1 base from J, leaving 13 bases between. Genomic DNA was employed as the template in profiling TCR beta VDJ and CDR3. TCRdb passed the reads through MiXCR, listing each CDR3 protein once. The sample consists of approximately 200,000 distinct CDR3 sequences, approximately 60% of them appearing once. The genes are TRBV5-1 and TRBJ2-5; the D call may be TRBD1 or TRBD2 (5 bases each). This receptor was identified in a human donor in good health. Material: sorted CD4+, CD8+, or CD8+CD57+ T cells (not recorded which) from PBMCs. The CDR3 DNA follows: TGCGCCAGCAGCTTGGCAGGCCAGGGAGCCCAAGAGACCCAGTACTTC. Translated, it gives CASSLAGQGAQETQYF.